The clone carrying this TCR beta chain has just a few counts. In the authors' methods: Reference gene primers were amplified, and this amplification served to estimate nucleated cell counts. Profiling relied on immunoSEQ multiplex PCR, and the TCRdb table lists in-frame clones only, not all of them. That table furnishes V, J and clone size, whereas the DNA furnished D and trimming. The profile shows about 200,000 clones, around nine tenths of them singletons. The data were taken from a study of blood T cell repertoires in COVID-19. Turning to the study itself: Acute and convalescent COVID-19 samples came from the United States, Italy and Spain. Sources were T cells, B-cell-depleted T cells, or PBMCs; the material itself was cDNA or gDNA.

Sequencing was carried out using peripheral blood. The TCR sequence derives from a man aged 60-69 years with active or convalescent COVID-19.

CDR3: CASSQIRGSYEQYF. DNA for the CDR3: TGTGCCAGCAGCCAAATCAGGGGCTCCTACGAGCAGTACTTC. The chain recombines TRBV11-3 with TRBJ2-7; possible D gene TRBD1, 6 bases. Germline CDR1 reads SGHNT; CDR2 reads YENEEA. The V and J ends lost 5 bases and 0 bases respectively, with 11 bases between them. CDR3 length: 14 amino acids.